These 9 T cell receptor beta chains were all obtained from the same sample, sequenced in a study of cytomegalovirus exposure and HLA in healthy donors (TCRdb year 2017). Receptor libraries were prepared by the immunoSEQ multiplex PCR assay. For the multiplex PCR, a mixture combining 60 forward primers for TCR Vbeta segments and 13 reverse primers for TCR Jbeta segments was used. TCRdb took this table from immuneACCESS and kept in-frame rearrangements with V and J called. Such tables lack part of the clones; where checked against another copy, unresolved V genes explain under half of the gap, and the rest is unexplained. The sample data list around 260,000 clones, and around 80% of these were observed just once. The ten biggest clones cover about 0.28% of the sample. Sequencing input: PBMCs. The receptors were gathered from a girl aged 2 to 10 in good health and CMV-seronegative.

The chain uses TRBV5-1 and TRBJ2-7; no definite D call. The CDR3 is 14 amino acids. The germline V gene has CDR1 SGHRS and CDR2 YFSETQ. V shed 0 bases and J shed 1 base, with 8 bases lying between them. CDR3 nucleotides: TGCGCCAGCAGCTTGGAATCAGGTTCCTACGAGCAGTACTTC. It translates to CASSLESGSYEQYF.

J is TRBJ1-1 and V is TRBV5-5, with D unclear. This CDR3 contains 11 residues. Germline V lookup: CDR1 SGHKS, CDR2 YYEKEE (reference sequence). The ends were cut back, 3 bases at V and 6 bases at J, with 6 bases in the middle. The CDR3 region is CASSSTPEAFF. As DNA, the CDR3 is TGTGCCAGCAGCTCGACACCTGAAGCTTTCTTT. Based on the CDR3 plus reference TRBV5-5 and TRBJ1-1, the full variable domain is DAGVTQSPTHLIKTRGQQVTLRCSPISGHKSVSWYQQVLGQGPQFIFQYYEKEERGRGNFPDRFSARQFPNYSSELNVNALLLGDSALYLCASSSTPEAFFGQGTRLTVV.

V gene TRBV7-2 combines with J gene TRBJ2-7, with 7 bases aligning to TRBD1. This CDR3 contains 13 residues. V was pared by 2 bases and J by 5 bases, with 3 bases of the junction left unmatched. From germline, CDR1 is SGHTA and CDR2 FQGNSA. The CDR3 DNA sequence: TGTGCCAGCAGCTTAAACCAGGGGGACGAGCAGTACTTC. Amino acid sequence: CASSLNQGDEQYF. Full variable domain (outside the CDR3, taken from reference TRBV7-2 and TRBJ2-7): GAGVSQSPSNKVTEKGKDVELRCDPISGHTALYWYRQSLGQGLEFLIYFQGNSAPDKSGLPSDRFSAERTGGSVSTLTIQRTQQEDSAVYLCASSLNQGDEQYFGPGTRLTVT.

The gene calls are TRBV9 and TRBJ2-1, with a weak D call TRBD2 (5 bases). Per germline, CDR1 SGDLS and CDR2 YYNGEE. CDR3 length: 15 amino acids. Trimming pared 3 bases from V and 8 bases from J, leaving 18 bases between. This CDR3 reads CASSGTEREYHEQFF. The DNA of the CDR3 is TGTGCCAGCAGCGGGACTGAGAGGGAGTACCATGAGCAGTTCTTC.

V gene TRBV7-8 combines with J gene TRBJ1-1; TRBD1 matches at 9 bases. J was trimmed by 5 bases and V by 4 bases; bases with no gene match: 5. The CDR3 consists of 14 residues. The germline V gene encodes CDR1 SGHVS and CDR2 FQNEAQ. Here the CDR3 DNA reads TGTGCCAGCAGCTCAAACAGGGGGCAAACTGAAGCTTTCTTT. Its translation is CASSSNRGQTEAFF. The whole variable domain, filled in from reference TRBV7-8 and TRBJ1-1, reads GAGVSQSPRYKVAKRGQDVALRCDPISGHVSLFWYQQALGQGPEFLTYFQNEAQLDKSGLPSDRFFAERPEGSVSTLKIQRTQQEDSAVYLCASSSNRGQTEAFFGQGTRLTVV.

The V call is TRBV6-1, the J call TRBJ2-1; 10 nucleotides line up with TRBD2. J was trimmed by 6 bases and V by 6 bases; bases with no gene match: 5. This CDR3 contains 14 residues. Per germline, CDR1 MNHNS and CDR2 SASEGT. The CDR3 DNA reads as TGTGCCAGCAGGGTTCTAGCGGGAGTCAATGAGCAGTTCTTC. Encoded protein: CASRVLAGVNEQFF.

CDR3 in amino acids: CASSQDQRLVYTDTQYF. The CDR3 DNA reads as TGCGCCAGCAGCCAAGATCAAAGACTAGTTTACACAGATACGCAGTATTTT. This chain connects TRBV4-1 to TRBJ2-3, with a weak D call TRBD2 (6 bases). Germline-derived CDR1 and CDR2 are MGHRA and YSYEKL. The CDR3 has 17 residues. V lost 0 bases and J 2 bases, leaving 15 bases between the germline ends.

As to this clone: Other nucleotide sequences from this sample produce the same CDR3. This chain connects TRBV28 to TRBJ1-5; 8 bases agree with TRBD1. CDR3 size: 14 residues. Germline assignment: CDR1 MDHEN and CDR2 SYDVKM. Losses at the gene ends were 6 bases for V and 6 bases for J; bases not matched to a gene: 7. The CDR3, as DNA: TGTGCCAGCAGCCTTGGACAGGGATCTCAGCCCCAGCATTTT. Translating it yields CASSLGQGSQPQHF.

This chain uses TRBV5-8 with TRBJ2-1; TRBD2 matches at 11 bases. Trimming took 2 bases from V and 8 from J; bases not matched to a gene: 12. This CDR3 is 17 amino acids long. The germline gives CDR1 SGHTS, CDR2 YDEGEE. The DNA of the CDR3 is TGTGCCAGCAGCTTTTATTTAGCGGGAGGGGGAATCGATGAGCAGTTCTTC. Translating gives CASSFYLAGGGIDEQFF.